This record covers a single T cell receptor (beta chain). Its antigen remains unknown. This sample is drawn from a study of T cell responses to AZD1222 COVID-19 vaccine. Repertoires were generated with immunoSEQ multiplex PCR, while TCRdb's copy carries only in-frame clones and drops some. The sample lists 86,000 or so clones; just over 90% were seen once. The CDR3 is 12 residues long. The germline V gene has CDR1 KGHSH and CDR2 LQKENI. Trimming left V 4 bases short and J 5 bases short, with 8 bases between. Findings of the study overall: Seropositive AZD1222 recipients at baseline numbered only 6 or 7. Spike-specific TCRs gained breadth and depth after people received two AZD1222 doses. It should be noted that donors were predominantly white British and more often female, and clonal diversity was possibly underestimated. Repertoires were sampled only after the peak T cell response.

This chain joins TRBV18 and TRBJ1-1; D not certain. The receptor's source is an adult in good health. This sample comprised peripheral blood, obtained on day 0 of MenACWY control vaccination. The CDR3 DNA follows: TGTGCCAGCTCACAAACCCCGACTGAAGCTTTCTTT. Its protein product is CASSQTPTEAFF.